The next 12 T cell receptor beta chains were all read from a single sample in a study of vaccination and CD4 T cells after COVID-19. These receptors' targets are unknown. Cultured CD4+ T-cell DNA underwent Oncomine TCR Beta short-read sequencing. TCRdb processed the PCR reads anew with MiXCR; each CDR3 protein has one entry. The sample consists of over 15,000 distinct CDR3 sequences, around 40% of them appearing once. The sample's treatment: approximately 11-day PBMC culture with coronavirus spike peptide pools or control peptides (ViraFEST assay). The starting material was CD4+ T cells from blood, cultured in vitro, obtained before SARS-CoV-2 vaccination. These receptors were obtained from a human donor who had recovered from COVID-19.

This chain connects TRBV12-3 or TRBV12-4 to TRBJ1-2; TRBD1 agrees at 8 bases. The V segment lost 5 bases and the J segment 7 bases; nucleotides outside the gene matches: 6. The CDR3 has 13 residues. The CDR3 DNA reads TGTGCCAGCAGTAGTGGCAGGGGGCTTGGCTACACCTTC. This encodes CASSSGRGLGYTF.

This chain's CDR3 is CASSLALDSPLHF. The CDR3 coding sequence is TGTGCCAGCAGCTTAGCTCTAGATTCACCCCTCCACTTT. The rearrangement joins TRBV7-2 to TRBJ1-6; D is ambiguous. Trimming removed 0 bases at V and 8 bases at J, with 5 bases between. Looked up from germline, CDR1 is SGHTA and CDR2 is FQGNSA. The CDR3 has 13 amino acids.

The chain joins TRBV5-1 to TRBJ1-6; the match to TRBD1 covers 8 bases. Germline values: CDR1 SGHRS, CDR2 YFSETQ. V gave up 0 bases and J gave up 9 bases; unmatched junction bases: 5. The CDR3 sequence is 15 residues long. CDR3 DNA: TGCGCCAGCAGCTTGGCCGGGCAGGGGGCTTCACCCCTCCACTTT. Amino acid sequence: CASSLAGQGASPLHF.

This chain joins TRBV7-2 and TRBJ1-5; D is possibly TRBD1 (5 bases). The germline V gene encodes CDR1 SGHTA and CDR2 FQGNSA. CDR3 length: 15 amino acids. Deletions cut 4 bases from V and 1 base from J, with 11 bases between. As DNA, the CDR3 is TGTGCCAGCAGCTCCAGCGGGGGAAGCAATCAGCCCCAGCATTTT. Translation gives CASSSSGGSNQPQHF.

This clonotype was detected a few times. The chain is built from TRBV20-1 and TRBJ1-2; 7 bases map to TRBD1. This CDR3 has 16 residues. Germline CDR1 reads DFQATT; CDR2 reads SNEGSKA (reference sequence). J lost 3 bases, V lost 0 bases, and 10 bases had no gene match. The CDR3 region is CSAREGARGRDYGYTF. DNA of the CDR3: TGCAGTGCTAGAGAGGGGGCAAGGGGGCGCGACTATGGCTACACCTTC.

This clonotype has just a few counts. This rearrangement joins TRBV2 to TRBJ1-1, with a weak D call TRBD1 (5 bases). Germline CDR1 is SNHLY and CDR2 is FYNNEI. Deletions cut 5 bases from V and 1 base from J, with 11 bases between. This CDR3 has 14 amino acids. CDR3 residues: CASSLPGTNTEAFF. In nucleotides, the CDR3 is TGTGCCAGCAGTCTGCCCGGGACGAACACTGAAGCTTTCTTT. Supplemented by reference TRBV2 and TRBJ1-1, the full variable domain reads EPEVTQTPSHQVTQMGQEVILRCVPISNHLYFYWYRQILGQKVEFLVSFYNNEISEKSEIFDDQFSVERPDGSNFTLKIRSTKLEDSAMYFCASSLPGTNTEAFFGQGTRLTVV.

This chain joins TRBV29-1 and TRBJ2-7, with D possibly being TRBD1 (6 bases). V lost 6 bases, J lost 0 bases, and 15 bases lay in between. CDR3 length: 14 residues. Germline CDR1 and CDR2: SQVTM and ANQGSEA. CDR3 in DNA: TGCAGCGTCAACGACAGGAGTGCCTCCTACGAGCAGTACTTC. Its translation is CSVNDRSASYEQYF.

The sample holds a few counts of this clonotype. This rearrangement joins TRBV6-1 to TRBJ2-1; 9 bases fit TRBD2. This CDR3 has 16 residues. V lost 4 bases, J lost 7 bases, and 11 bases stayed unmatched. From germline, CDR1 is MNHNS and CDR2 SASEGT. In DNA form, the CDR3 reads TGTGCCAGCAGTGCCCTAAGCGGGGGGAGGACGAATGAGCAGTTCTTC. This gives the protein CASSALSGGRTNEQFF.

This rearrangement joins TRBV6-5 to TRBJ1-3, with 7 bases fitting TRBD1. Losses at the gene ends were 4 bases for V and 1 base for J; bases not matched to a gene: 1. CDR3 length: 14 amino acids. Looked up from germline, CDR1 is MNHEY and CDR2 is SVGAGI. The DNA for the CDR3 is TGTGCCAGCAGTTTACAGGGGTCTGGAAACACCATATATTTT. Translated, it gives CASSLQGSGNTIYF.

The rearrangement uses TRBV24-1 and TRBJ2-1; 8 bases match TRBD1. Germline CDR1 KGHDR, CDR2 SFDVKD. There are 14 residues in the CDR3. V shed 3 bases and J 9 bases; nucleotides not matched to a gene: 6. For the CDR3, the DNA is TGTGCCACCAGTGATCCCGGACAGGGAGGTGAGCAGTTCTTC. Residues: CATSDPGQGGEQFF.

CDR3 residues: CSAPRASGRASTDTQYF. DNA of the CDR3: TGCAGTGCCCCCCGGGCTAGCGGGAGGGCGAGCACAGATACGCAGTATTTT. The chain joins TRBV20-1 to TRBJ2-3, with 12 bases aligning to TRBD2. Trimming at V came to 6 bases and at J to 0 bases, leaving 10 bases not matched to a gene. CDR3 length equals 17 residues. Germline V lookup: CDR1 DFQATT, CDR2 SNEGSKA (reference sequence).

Regarding this clonotype: The junction shows a germline mismatch at one end, possibly a read error. The chain combines TRBV6-1 with TRBJ2-7; D possibly corresponds to TRBD2 (7 bases). The length of the CDR3 is 18 residues. Germline V lookup: CDR1 MNHNS, CDR2 SASEGT. The CDR3, as DNA: TGTGCCAGCAGCCCCTGGGGGGGGCAGACAACGCTTACCTACGAACAGTACTTC. Its translation is CASSPWGGQTTLTYEQYF.